Listed below are T cell receptor beta chains from one sample, sequenced in a study of a mutant IDH1 vaccine in newly diagnosed glioma. The antigens these receptors bind are not known. TCRdb keeps only in-frame clones here, not all; method: immunoSEQ multiplex PCR. The table includes approximately 37,000 clones, around 76% detected once. This material consisted of PBMCs, taken from a glioma patient whose treatment included an IDH1 peptide vaccine. These TCRs come from a man aged 45-65 years with glioma. The CDR3 runs from the conserved cysteine through the conserved F or W. Fields, in order: D gene, clone size, V gene, J gene, CDR3 DNA, CDR3 protein. The D gene is left open where the match is weak. Expanded clones are given a class, and other clones once, few, many or no size at all.

TRBD1	NA	TRBV5-1	TRBJ2-3	TGCGCCAGCAGCTCCAACCAACAGGGGGGAGATACGCAGTATTTT	CASSSNQQGGDTQYF
NA	NA	TRBV6-5	TRBJ2-7	TGTGCCAGCAGTTTCACGGGGGGCCCCAACGAGCAGTACTTC	CASSFTGGPNEQYF
TRBD2	NA	TRBV5-1	TRBJ2-3	TGCGCCAGCAGCTTAGAGGGGGGACTAGCGGGAGATACGCAGTATTTT	CASSLEGGLAGDTQYF
NA	NA	TRBV10-2	TRBJ1-1	TGCGCCAGCAAGGGCAGGTACGATGTTGGAGCTTTCTTT	CASKGRYDVGAFF
NA	NA	TRBV7-3	TRBJ2-6	TGTGCCAGCAGCTCGGCCAACGTCCTGACTTTC	CASSSANVLTF
NA	few	TRBV27	TRBJ1-2	TGTGCCACCCGAGGGGTGTTCCATGGCTACACCTTC	CATRGVFHGYTF
TRBD2	NA	TRBV2	TRBJ2-2	TGTGCCAGCAGTGAACTAGCGGGGATGACCGGGGAGCTGTTTTTT	CASSELAGMTGELFF
NA	NA	TRBV11-3	TRBJ1-1	TGTGCCAGCAGCTTCACAGTGAACACTGAAGCTTTCTTT	CASSFTVNTEAFF
TRBD1	NA	TRBV2	TRBJ1-1	TGTGCCAGCAGGCCGCCGGGACAGGGGGTCACTGAAGCTTTCTTT	CASRPPGQGVTEAFF
NA	NA	TRBV7-9	TRBJ1-5	TGTGCCAGCAGCTCCGGCAATCAGCCCCAGCATTTT	CASSSGNQPQHF
NA	NA	TRBV6-1	TRBJ2-7	TGTGCCAGCTCCCAGGGACCATCGGGCGAGCAGTACTTC	CASSQGPSGEQYF
TRBD1	NA	TRBV6-5	TRBJ1-3	TGTGCCAGCAGCAGACAGGGCGGTATAAACACCATATATTTT	CASSRQGGINTIYF
NA	NA	TRBV6-6	TRBJ1-5	TGTGCCAGCAGGGACAATAGCAATCAGCCCCAGCATTTT	CASRDNSNQPQHF
TRBD1	NA	TRBV5-1	TRBJ1-2	TGCGCCAGCAGTGATCCGGGACAGGGGGTCTTCTATGGCTACACCTTC	CASSDPGQGVFYGYTF
NA	NA	TRBV5-1	TRBJ2-5	TGCGCCAGCAGCGCGGGGCAGGCAGAGACCCAGTACTTC	CASSAGQAETQYF
NA	NA	TRBV5-5	TRBJ2-2	TGTGCCAGCAGCTTGACTACAGATCCGAACACCGGGGAGCTGTTTTTT	CASSLTTDPNTGELFF
TRBD1	NA	TRBV7-2	TRBJ1-4	TGTGCCAGCCGGGGACAGGCTAATCCTAATGAAAAACTGTTTTTT	CASRGQANPNEKLFF
NA	NA	TRBV5-1	TRBJ1-1	TGCGCCAGCAGCGCTCTATTGGACACTGAAGCTTTCTTT	CASSALLDTEAFF
NA	NA	TRBV7-9	TRBJ2-7	TGTGCCAGCAGCCCCCGACTGGACTACGAGCAGTACTTC	CASSPRLDYEQYF
NA	NA	TRBV5-4	TRBJ2-1	TGTGCCAGCAGCGCCCGGGACGTCGCCAATGAGCAGTTCTTC	CASSARDVANEQFF
NA	NA	TRBV6-1	TRBJ1-5	TGTGCCAGCAGTGAACCGCCAGATAGCAATCAGCCCCAGCATTTT	CASSEPPDSNQPQHF
TRBD1	NA	TRBV13	TRBJ2-7	TGTGCCAGCAGCGGCCCCAGGACAGGGTCCTACGAGCAGTACTTC	CASSGPRTGSYEQYF
NA	NA	TRBV28	TRBJ1-4	TGTGCCAGCAAAATCGGACTGAATGAAAAACTGTTTTTT	CASKIGLNEKLFF
NA	NA	TRBV6-5	TRBJ1-2	TGTGCCAGCAGTTACTATATAGGGCCCCTCGGAGGCTACACCTTC	CASSYYIGPLGGYTF
NA	NA	TRBV30	TRBJ1-2	TGTGCCTGGAGTCCCCGCCGGCAGGTTCGATATGGCTACACCTTC	CAWSPRRQVRYGYTF
NA	once	TRBV7-2	TRBJ1-5	TGTGCCAGCAGCACTCAGTTCAAGTACCAGCATTTT	CASSTQFKYQHF
TRBD1	NA	TRBV6-6	TRBJ2-1	TGTGCCAGCACTAAAGCCGGGACAGGGGTCAGTGAGCAGTTCTTC	CASTKAGTGVSEQFF